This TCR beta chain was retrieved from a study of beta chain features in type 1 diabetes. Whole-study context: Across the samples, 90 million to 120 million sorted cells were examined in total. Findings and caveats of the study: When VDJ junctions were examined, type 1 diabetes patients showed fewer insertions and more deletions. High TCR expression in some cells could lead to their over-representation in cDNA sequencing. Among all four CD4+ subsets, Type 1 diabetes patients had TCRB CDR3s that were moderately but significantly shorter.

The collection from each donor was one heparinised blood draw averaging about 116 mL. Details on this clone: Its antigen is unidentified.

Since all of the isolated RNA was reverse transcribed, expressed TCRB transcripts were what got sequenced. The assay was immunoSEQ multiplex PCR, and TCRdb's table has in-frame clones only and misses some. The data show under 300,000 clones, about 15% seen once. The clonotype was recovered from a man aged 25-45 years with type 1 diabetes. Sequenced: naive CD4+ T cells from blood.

The CDR3 sequence is CASSSPGTGDTDTQYF. The CDR3, as DNA: TGTGCCAGCAGTTCCCCCGGGACAGGGGACACAGATACGCAGTATTTT. The V and J genes are TRBV28 and TRBJ2-3; 10 nucleotides agree with TRBD1. V shed 4 bases and J 2 bases; nucleotides not matched to a gene: 6. This CDR3 has 16 residues. Germline V gene sequence: CDR1 MDHEN, CDR2 SYDVKM. The full variable domain, completed using reference TRBV28 and TRBJ2-3, is DVKVTQSSRYLVKRTGEKVFLECVQDMDHENMFWYRQDPGLGLRLIYFSYDVKMKEKGDIPEGYSVSREKKERFSLILESASTNQTSMYLCASSSPGTGDTDTQYFGPGTRLTVL.